The clone carrying this T cell receptor beta chain was recorded a few times. The antigen is not known. CDR1 and CDR2 (germline): GTSNPN, SVGIG (reference sequence). Trimming shortened V by 1 base and J by 6 bases, and 15 bases separated the two germline ends. The length of the CDR3 is 15 residues. This sample is drawn from a study of cytomegalovirus exposure and HLA in healthy donors. Study-level points and caveats: As a later analysis revealed, the rate of TCR association differed by HLA locus, with DRB1 most and HLA-C fewest. A further, later analysis showed that HLA-associated TCR beta chains (compared with equally common others) were more clonally expanded.

In the PCR, 60 Vbeta and 13 Jbeta primers were used. Only in-frame clones appear in the TCRdb table, and some are missing; sequencing was by immunoSEQ multiplex PCR. The sample records about 60,000 clones, about 73% being singletons. Sequencing was carried out using PBMCs. This receptor was obtained from a woman aged 55-70 years in good health and CMV-seropositive. The rearrangement uses TRBV30 and TRBJ1-4; D unclear. Here the CDR3 reads CAWSAIRGPDEKLFF. The CDR3 nucleotides read TGTGCCTGGAGTGCTATCAGAGGGCCGGATGAAAAACTGTTTTTT.